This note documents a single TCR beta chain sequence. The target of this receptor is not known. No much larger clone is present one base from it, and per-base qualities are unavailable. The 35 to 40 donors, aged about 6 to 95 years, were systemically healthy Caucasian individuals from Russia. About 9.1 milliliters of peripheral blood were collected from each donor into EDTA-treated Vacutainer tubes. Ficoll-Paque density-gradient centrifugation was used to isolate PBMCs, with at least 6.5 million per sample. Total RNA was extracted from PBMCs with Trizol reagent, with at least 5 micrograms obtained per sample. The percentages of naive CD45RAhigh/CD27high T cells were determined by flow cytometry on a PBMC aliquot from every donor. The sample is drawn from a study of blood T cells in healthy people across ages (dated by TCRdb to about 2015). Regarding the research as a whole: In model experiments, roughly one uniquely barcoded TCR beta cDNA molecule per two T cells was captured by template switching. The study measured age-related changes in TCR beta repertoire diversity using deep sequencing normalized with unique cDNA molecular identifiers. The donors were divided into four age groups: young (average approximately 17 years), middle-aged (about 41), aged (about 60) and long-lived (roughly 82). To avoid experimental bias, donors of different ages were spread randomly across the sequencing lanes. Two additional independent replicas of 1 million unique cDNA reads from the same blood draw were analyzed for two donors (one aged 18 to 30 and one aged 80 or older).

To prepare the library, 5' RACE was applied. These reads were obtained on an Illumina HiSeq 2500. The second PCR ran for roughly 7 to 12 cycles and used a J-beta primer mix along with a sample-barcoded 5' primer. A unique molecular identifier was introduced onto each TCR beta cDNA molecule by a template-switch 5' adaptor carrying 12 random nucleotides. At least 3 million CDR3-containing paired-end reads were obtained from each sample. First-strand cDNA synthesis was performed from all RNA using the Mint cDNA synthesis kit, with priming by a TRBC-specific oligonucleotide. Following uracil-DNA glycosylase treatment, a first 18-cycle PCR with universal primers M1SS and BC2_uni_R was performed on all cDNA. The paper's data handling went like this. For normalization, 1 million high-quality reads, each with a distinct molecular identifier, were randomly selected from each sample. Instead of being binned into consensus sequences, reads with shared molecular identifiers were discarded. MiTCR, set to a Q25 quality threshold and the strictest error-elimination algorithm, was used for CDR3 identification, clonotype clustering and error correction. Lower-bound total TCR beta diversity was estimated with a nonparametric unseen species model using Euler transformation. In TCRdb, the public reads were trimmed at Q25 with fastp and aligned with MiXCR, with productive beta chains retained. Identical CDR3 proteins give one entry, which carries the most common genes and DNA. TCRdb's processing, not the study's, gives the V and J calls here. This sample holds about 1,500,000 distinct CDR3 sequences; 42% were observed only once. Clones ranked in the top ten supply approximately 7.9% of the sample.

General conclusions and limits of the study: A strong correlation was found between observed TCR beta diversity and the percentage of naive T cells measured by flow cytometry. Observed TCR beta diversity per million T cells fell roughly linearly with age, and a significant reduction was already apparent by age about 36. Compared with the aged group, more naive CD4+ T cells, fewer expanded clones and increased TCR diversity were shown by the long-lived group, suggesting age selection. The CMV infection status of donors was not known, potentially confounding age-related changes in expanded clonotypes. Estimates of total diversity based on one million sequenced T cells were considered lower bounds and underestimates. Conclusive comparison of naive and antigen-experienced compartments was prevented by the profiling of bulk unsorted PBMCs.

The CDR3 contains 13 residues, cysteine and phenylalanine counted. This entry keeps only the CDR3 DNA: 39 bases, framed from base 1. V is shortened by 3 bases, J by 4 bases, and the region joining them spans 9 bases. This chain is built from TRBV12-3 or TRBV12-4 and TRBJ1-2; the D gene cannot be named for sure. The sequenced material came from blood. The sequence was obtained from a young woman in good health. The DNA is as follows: TGTGCCAGCAGTTTCGAAGAGGTCTATGGCTACACCTTC. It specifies CASSFEEVYGYTF.